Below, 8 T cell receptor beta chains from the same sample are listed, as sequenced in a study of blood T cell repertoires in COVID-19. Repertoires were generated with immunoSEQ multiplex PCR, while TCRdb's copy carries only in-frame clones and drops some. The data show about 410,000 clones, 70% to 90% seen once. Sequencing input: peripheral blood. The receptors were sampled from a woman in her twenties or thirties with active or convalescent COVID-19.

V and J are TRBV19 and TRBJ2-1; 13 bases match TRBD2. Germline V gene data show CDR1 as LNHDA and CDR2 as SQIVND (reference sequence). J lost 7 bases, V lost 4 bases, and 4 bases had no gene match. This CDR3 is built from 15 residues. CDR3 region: CASSTPGLAGNEQFF. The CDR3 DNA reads TGTGCCAGTAGTACACCGGGACTAGCGGGAAATGAGCAGTTCTTC.

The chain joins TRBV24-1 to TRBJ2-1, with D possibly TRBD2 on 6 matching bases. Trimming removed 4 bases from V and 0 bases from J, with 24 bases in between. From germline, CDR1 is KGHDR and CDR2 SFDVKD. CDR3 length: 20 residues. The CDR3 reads CATSDPPRASVIRSYNEQFF. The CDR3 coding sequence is TGTGCCACCAGTGACCCCCCCCGGGCTAGCGTGATACGCTCCTACAATGAGCAGTTCTTC.

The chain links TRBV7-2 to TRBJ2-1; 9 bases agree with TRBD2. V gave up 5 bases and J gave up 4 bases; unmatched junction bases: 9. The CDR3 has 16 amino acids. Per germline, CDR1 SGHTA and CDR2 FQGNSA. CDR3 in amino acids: CASSALGAGGYNEQFF. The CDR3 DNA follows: TGTGCCAGCAGCGCCCTCGGGGCGGGAGGGTACAATGAGCAGTTCTTC.

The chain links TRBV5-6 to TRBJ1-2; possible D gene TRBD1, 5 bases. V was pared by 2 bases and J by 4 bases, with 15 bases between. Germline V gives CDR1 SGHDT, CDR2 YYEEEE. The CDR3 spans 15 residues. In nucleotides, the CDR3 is TGTGCCAGCAGCTTCGGTTGGGGCCAGATCTATGGCTACACCTTC. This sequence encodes CASSFGWGQIYGYTF. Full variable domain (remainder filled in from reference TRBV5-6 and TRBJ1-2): DAGVTQSPTHLIKTRGQQVTLRCSPKSGHDTVSWYQQALGQGPQFIFQYYEEEERQRGNFPDRFSGHQFPNYSSELNVNALLLGDSALYLCASSFGWGQIYGYTFGSGTRLTVV.

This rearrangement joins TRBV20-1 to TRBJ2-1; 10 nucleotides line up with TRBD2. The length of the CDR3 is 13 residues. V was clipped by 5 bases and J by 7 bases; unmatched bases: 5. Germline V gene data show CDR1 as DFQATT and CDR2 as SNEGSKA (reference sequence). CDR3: CSARGLAVNEQFF. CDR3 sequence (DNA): TGCAGTGCTCGTGGACTAGCGGTAAATGAGCAGTTCTTC.

The CDR3 DNA is TGCGCCAGCAGCAGACAGGGGGCGTACGAGCAGTACTTC. It is translated as CASSRQGAYEQYF. The V and J genes are TRBV4-1 and TRBJ2-7, with 10 bases aligning to TRBD1. Per the germline V gene, CDR1 is MGHRA and CDR2 is YSYEKL. Trimming cost V 5 bases and J 4 bases; bases outside gene matches: 2. The CDR3 spans 13 residues.

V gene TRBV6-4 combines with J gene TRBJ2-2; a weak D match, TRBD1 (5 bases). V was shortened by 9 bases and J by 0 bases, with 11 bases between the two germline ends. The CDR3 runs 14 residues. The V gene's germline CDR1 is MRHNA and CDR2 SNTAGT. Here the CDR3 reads CASSWGPNTGELFF. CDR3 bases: TGTGCCAGTTCCTGGGGCCCGAACACCGGGGAGCTGTTTTTT.

The CDR3 protein is CASSLDPGTGFSNTEAFF. For the CDR3, the DNA is TGCGCCAGCAGCTTGGACCCCGGGACAGGGTTTTCGAACACTGAAGCTTTCTTT. J is TRBJ1-1 and V is TRBV5-1; the match to TRBD1 covers 9 bases. Germline-derived CDR1 and CDR2 are SGHRS and YFSETQ. Losses at the gene ends were 0 bases for V and 1 base for J; bases not matched to a gene: 10. The CDR3 runs to 18 residues.